Listed here are 9 T cell receptor beta chains from one sample, sequenced in a study of shared clonotypes between healthy human individuals. Data came from immunoSEQ multiplex PCR; TCRdb stores just in-frame clones and leaves some out. This table holds about 590,000 clones, around 95% found once. The naive CD8 fraction comprised CD45RO-negative cells positively selected for CCR7 and excluded terminally differentiated effector memory CD45RA+ cells. Input material: naive CD8+ T cells sorted from blood. Receptors originate from a woman aged 30 to 39 in good health.

The CDR3: CASSWDRTTGELFF. DNA of the CDR3: TGTGCCAGTAGCTGGGACCGTACCACCGGGGAGCTGTTTTTT. This chain links TRBV19 with TRBJ2-2; D tentatively reads TRBD1 or TRBD2 (5 bases each). The germline V gene has CDR1 LNHDA and CDR2 SQIVND (reference sequence). The length of the CDR3 is 14 residues. The germline V and J ends were trimmed by 6 bases and 4 bases, with 12 bases remaining between them.

The genes are TRBV7-8 and TRBJ1-5; D remains unclear. Between the trimmed V and J ends, which lost 5 bases and 0 bases, there was a span of 17 bases. Germline lookup yields CDR1 SGHVS and CDR2 FQNEAQ. CDR3 size: 17 residues. In DNA, the CDR3 is TGTGCCAGCAGCAACGGGGTACAGAGATATAGCAATCAGCCCCAGCATTTT. Translation gives CASSNGVQRYSNQPQHF.

This chain uses TRBV29-1 with TRBJ2-1, with D unclear. Germline V gene sequence: CDR1 SQVTM, CDR2 ANQGSEA. This CDR3 is 12 amino acids long. Trimming shortened V by 1 base and J by 6 bases, and 7 bases separated the two germline ends. CDR3 sequence reads: CSVEVRRNEQFF. CDR3 sequence (DNA): TGCAGCGTTGAAGTCAGACGCAATGAGCAGTTCTTC.

The V gene is TRBV15, the J gene TRBJ1-4; D is undetermined. V was pared by 0 bases and J by 7 bases, with 12 bases between. This CDR3 spans 15 amino acids. In germline, CDR1 is LNHNV, CDR2 YYDKDF (reference sequence). CDR3: CATSREGKIAEKLFF. The CDR3 nucleotides read TGTGCCACCAGCAGAGAGGGGAAGATAGCTGAAAAACTGTTTTTT.

This clone appeared a single time. The rearrangement links TRBV2 to TRBJ2-1, with TRBD2 matching over 11 bases. Germline values: CDR1 SNHLY, CDR2 FYNNEI. Trimming at V came to 6 bases and at J to 6 bases, leaving 7 bases not matched to a gene. The CDR3 is made up of 15 amino acids. Written as DNA, the CDR3 is TGTGCCAGCAGGGAACTAGCGGGAGAGAGCAATGAGCAGTTCTTC. This gives the protein CASRELAGESNEQFF.

This chain uses TRBV10-3 with TRBJ1-1; 8 bases align to TRBD1. This CDR3 has 14 amino acids. Germline loops: CDR1 ENHRY, CDR2 SYGVKD. Trimming took 6 bases from V and 3 from J; bases not matched to a gene: 6. CDR3 region: CAIRRLRGHTEAFF. Here the CDR3 DNA reads TGTGCCATCAGACGTCTCAGGGGGCACACTGAAGCTTTCTTT.

In DNA, the CDR3 is TGTGCCAGCAGCACCCGACAGGGACCGAGCACAGATACGCAGTATTTT. Amino acid sequence: CASSTRQGPSTDTQYF. The J gene is TRBJ2-3, the V gene TRBV7-9; the match to TRBD1 covers 7 bases. This CDR3 spans 16 amino acids. The germline V gene encodes CDR1 SEHNR and CDR2 FQNEAQ (reference sequence). V shed 5 bases and J 0 bases; nucleotides not matched to a gene: 8.

V and J are TRBV7-9 and TRBJ2-1; no definite D call. V lost 5 bases to trimming and J lost 3 bases, with 5 bases between them. The CDR3 is 12 amino acids. CDR1 and CDR2 from the germline V gene are SEHNR and FQNEAQ (reference sequence). The CDR3 region is CASSPGYNEQFF. Here the CDR3 DNA reads TGTGCCAGCAGCCCCGGCTACAATGAGCAGTTCTTC.

This clone was counted once. The chain is built from TRBV27 and TRBJ2-5; tentative D call: TRBD2 (6 bases). Looked up from germline, CDR1 is MNHEY and CDR2 is SMNVEV (reference sequence). V was clipped by 1 base and J by 4 bases, with 7 bases between them. This CDR3 contains 13 residues. The CDR3 sequence: CASSLWRGETQYF. CDR3 DNA: TGTGCCAGCAGTTTATGGAGGGGAGAGACCCAGTACTTC.